This T cell receptor (beta chain) appears in the sequencing data of a study of tumor and adjacent non-tumor tissue in lung cancer. On the study more broadly: Histology: 12 adenocarcinoma, a couple of squamous cell carcinoma, 1 small cell lung cancer. Findings of the study overall: Normal lung showed higher cumulative top 100 clone frequency than tumor. Significantly higher TCR diversity was found in tumor than normal lung.

CDR3 size: 15 residues. The V gene's germline CDR1 is SGHAT and CDR2 FQNNGV. Concerning this clonotype: As yet, its antigen is unknown. One end of the junction fails to match germline, which may point to a read error.

The library came from three nested PCR rounds adapted from ARM-PCR protocols. TCRdb independently ran MiXCR on the multiplex PCR reads; one entry per CDR3 protein. The table records tens of thousands of distinct CDR3 sequences, 60% to 80% of them present only once. No cell sorting was done before RNA was extracted from the tissue. More than 3 cm separated this lung sample from the edge of the tumor. V and J are TRBV11-2 and TRBJ1-1; D gene unclear. This TCR was sampled from a woman in her fifties or sixties with non-small cell lung cancer. The sample consisted of distant non-tumor lung tissue. CDR3 in amino acids: CTSSIDPGVYTEALF. CDR3 bases: TGTACCAGCAGCATAGATCCTGGCGTGTACACTGAAGCTTTATTT.